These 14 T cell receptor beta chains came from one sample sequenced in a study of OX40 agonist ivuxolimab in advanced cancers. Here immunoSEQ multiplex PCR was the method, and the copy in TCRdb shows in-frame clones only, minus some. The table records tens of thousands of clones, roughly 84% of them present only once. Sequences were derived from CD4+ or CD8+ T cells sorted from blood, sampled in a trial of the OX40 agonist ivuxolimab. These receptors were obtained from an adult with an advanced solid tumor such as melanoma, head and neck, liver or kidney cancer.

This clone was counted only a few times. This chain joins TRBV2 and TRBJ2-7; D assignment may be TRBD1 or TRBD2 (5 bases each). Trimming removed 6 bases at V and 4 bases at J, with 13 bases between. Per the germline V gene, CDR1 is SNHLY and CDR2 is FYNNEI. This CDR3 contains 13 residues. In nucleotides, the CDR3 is TGTGCCAGCAGAGCTGGGGGACCTTACGAGCAGTACTTC. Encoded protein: CASRAGGPYEQYF.

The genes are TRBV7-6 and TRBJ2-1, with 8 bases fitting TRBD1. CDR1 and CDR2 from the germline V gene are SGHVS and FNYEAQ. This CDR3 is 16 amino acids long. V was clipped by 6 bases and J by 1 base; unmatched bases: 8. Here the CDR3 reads CASSRDRPFSYNEQFF. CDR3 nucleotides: TGTGCCAGCAGTCGGGACAGGCCTTTTTCCTACAATGAGCAGTTCTTC.

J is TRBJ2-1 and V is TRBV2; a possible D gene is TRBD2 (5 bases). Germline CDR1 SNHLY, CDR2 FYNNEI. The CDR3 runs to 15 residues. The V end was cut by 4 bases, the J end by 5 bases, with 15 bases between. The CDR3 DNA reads TGTGCCAGCAGTGGAATAACCGGGAACCACAATGAGCAGTTCTTC. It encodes CASSGITGNHNEQFF.

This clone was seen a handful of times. Here the CDR3 DNA reads TGTGCCAGCAGCTTGGCCCGAGGGGACGCTTTCTTT. It encodes CASSLARGDAFF. This chain connects TRBV5-7 to TRBJ1-1, with D possibly TRBD1 on 5 matching bases. TRBV5-7 is annotated as an ORF whose role is uncertain. The CDR3 loop spans 12 amino acids. Trimming cost V 0 bases and J 11 bases, with 11 bases left between them.

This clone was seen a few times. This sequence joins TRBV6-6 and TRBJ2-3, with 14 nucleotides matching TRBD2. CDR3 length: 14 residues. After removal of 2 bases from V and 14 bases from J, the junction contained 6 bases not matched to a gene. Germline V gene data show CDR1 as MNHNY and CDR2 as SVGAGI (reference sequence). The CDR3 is CASSYQGLAGEVYF. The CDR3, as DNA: TGTGCCAGCAGTTACCAGGGACTAGCGGGAGAAGTGTATTTT.

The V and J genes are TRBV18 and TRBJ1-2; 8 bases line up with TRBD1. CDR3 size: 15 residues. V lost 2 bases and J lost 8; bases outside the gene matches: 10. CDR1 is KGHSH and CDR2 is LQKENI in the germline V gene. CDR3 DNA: TGTGCCAGCTCACCATCGGGGCAGGGGGCGAAGGGCTACACCTTC. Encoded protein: CASSPSGQGAKGYTF.

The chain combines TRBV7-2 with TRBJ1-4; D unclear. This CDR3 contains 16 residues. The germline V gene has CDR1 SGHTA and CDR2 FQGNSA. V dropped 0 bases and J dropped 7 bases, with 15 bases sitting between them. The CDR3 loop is CASSLARRLVGEKLFF. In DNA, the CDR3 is TGTGCCAGCAGCTTAGCCCGACGGCTGGTGGGTGAAAAACTGTTTTTT.

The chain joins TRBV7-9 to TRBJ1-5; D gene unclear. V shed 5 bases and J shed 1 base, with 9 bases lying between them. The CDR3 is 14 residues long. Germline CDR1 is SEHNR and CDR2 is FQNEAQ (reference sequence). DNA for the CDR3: TGTGCCAGCAGCGCGCCGGGCAGCAATCAGCCCCAGCATTTT. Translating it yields CASSAPGSNQPQHF.

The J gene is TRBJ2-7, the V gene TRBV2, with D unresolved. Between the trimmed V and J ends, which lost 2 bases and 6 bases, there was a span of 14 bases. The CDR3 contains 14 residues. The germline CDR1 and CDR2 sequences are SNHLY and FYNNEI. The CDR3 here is CASSERARVPEQYF. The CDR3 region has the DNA TGTGCCAGCAGTGAACGGGCTCGGGTTCCCGAGCAGTACTTC. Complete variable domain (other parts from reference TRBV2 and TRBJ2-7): EPEVTQTPSHQVTQMGQEVILRCVPISNHLYFYWYRQILGQKVEFLVSFYNNEISEKSEIFDDQFSVERPDGSNFTLKIRSTKLEDSAMYFCASSERARVPEQYFGPGTRLTVT.

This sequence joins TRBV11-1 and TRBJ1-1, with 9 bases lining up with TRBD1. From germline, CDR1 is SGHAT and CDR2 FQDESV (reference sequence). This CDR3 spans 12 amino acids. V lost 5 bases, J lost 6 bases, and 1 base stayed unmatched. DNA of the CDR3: TGTGCCAGCAGCCGACAGGGGGCTGAAGCTTTCTTT. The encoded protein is CASSRQGAEAFF.

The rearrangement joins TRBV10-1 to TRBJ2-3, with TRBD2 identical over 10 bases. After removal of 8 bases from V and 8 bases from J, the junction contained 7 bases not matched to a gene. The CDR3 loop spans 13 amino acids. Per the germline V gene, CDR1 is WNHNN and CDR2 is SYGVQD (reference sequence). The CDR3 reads CASVGLAGATQYF. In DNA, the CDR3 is TGCGCCAGCGTTGGGCTAGCGGGGGCTACGCAGTATTTT.

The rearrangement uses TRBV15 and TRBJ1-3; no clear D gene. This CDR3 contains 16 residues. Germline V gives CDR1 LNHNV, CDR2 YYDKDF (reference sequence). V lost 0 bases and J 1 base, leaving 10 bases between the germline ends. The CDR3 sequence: CATSRDRSGSGNTIYF. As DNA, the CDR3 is TGTGCCACCAGCAGAGATAGATCAGGATCTGGAAACACCATATATTTT.

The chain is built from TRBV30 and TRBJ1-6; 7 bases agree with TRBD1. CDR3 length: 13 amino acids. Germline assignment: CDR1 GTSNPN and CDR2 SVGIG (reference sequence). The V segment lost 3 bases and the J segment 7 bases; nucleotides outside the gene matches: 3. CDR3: CAWSPTGNSPLHF. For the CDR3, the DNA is TGTGCCTGGAGCCCGACAGGGAATTCACCCCTCCACTTT.

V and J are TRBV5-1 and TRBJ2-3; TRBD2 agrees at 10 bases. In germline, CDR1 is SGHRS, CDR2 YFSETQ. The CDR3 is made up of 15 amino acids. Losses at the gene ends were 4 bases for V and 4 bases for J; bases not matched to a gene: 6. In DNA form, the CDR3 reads TGCGCCAGCAGCCCAGCTAGCGGGAGCTCAGATACGCAGTATTTT. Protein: CASSPASGSSDTQYF.